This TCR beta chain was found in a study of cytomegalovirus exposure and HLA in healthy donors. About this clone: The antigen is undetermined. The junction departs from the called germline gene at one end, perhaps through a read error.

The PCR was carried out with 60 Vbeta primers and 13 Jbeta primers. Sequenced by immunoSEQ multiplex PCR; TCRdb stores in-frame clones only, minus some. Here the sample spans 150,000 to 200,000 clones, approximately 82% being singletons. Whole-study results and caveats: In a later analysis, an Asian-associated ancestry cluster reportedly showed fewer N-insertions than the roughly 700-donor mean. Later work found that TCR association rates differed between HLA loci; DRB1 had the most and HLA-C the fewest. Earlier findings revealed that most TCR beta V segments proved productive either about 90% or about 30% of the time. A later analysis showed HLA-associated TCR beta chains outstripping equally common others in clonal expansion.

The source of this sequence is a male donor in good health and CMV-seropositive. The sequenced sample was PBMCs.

The CDR3 is CASSTDDNEQFF. CDR3 bases: TGTGCCAGCAGCACCGACGACAACGAGCAGTTCTTC. The V and J genes are TRBV28 and TRBJ2-1; D is unclear. The CDR3 runs to 12 residues. Germline V gene sequence: CDR1 MDHEN, CDR2 SYDVKM. Full variable domain (outside the CDR3, taken from reference TRBV28 and TRBJ2-1): DVKVTQSSRYLVKRTGEKVFLECVQDMDHENMFWYRQDPGLGLRLIYFSYDVKMKEKGDIPEGYSVSREKKERFSLILESASTNQTSMYLCASSTDDNEQFFGPGTRLTVL.